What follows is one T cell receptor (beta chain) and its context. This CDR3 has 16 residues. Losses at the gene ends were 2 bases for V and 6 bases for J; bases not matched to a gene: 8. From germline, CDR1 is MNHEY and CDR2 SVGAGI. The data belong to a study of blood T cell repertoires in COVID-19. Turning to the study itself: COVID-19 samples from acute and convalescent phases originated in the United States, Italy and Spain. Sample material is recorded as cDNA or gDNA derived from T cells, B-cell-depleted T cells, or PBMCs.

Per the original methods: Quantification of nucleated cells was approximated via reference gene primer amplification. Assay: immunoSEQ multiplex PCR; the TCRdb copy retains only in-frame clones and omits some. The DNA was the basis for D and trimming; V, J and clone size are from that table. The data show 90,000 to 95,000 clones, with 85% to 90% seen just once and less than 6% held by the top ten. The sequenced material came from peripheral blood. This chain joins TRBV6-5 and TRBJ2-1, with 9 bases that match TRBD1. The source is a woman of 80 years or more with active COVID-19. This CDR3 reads CASSYRDRGLSNEQFF. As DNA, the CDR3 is TGTGCCAGCAGTTACCGTGACAGGGGGTTGTCCAATGAGCAGTTCTTC.